The rows below give T cell receptor beta chains drawn from one sample of a study of control samples from healthy donors and cancer patients. Here immunoSEQ multiplex PCR was the method, and the copy in TCRdb shows in-frame clones only, minus some. The sample records about 89,000 clones, roughly 86% being singletons. The material sequenced was blood. Receptor source: a man aged 25-45 years in good health. CDR3s include the opening cysteine and the closing phenylalanine or tryptophan. Fields, in order: CDR3 protein, CDR3 DNA, clone size, V gene, J gene, D gene. The D gene is left open where the match is weak. Rows may omit the clone size; those that give it use once, few, many or a size class.

CDR3aa: CASSRPGGLRYGYTF
CDR3nt: TGTGCCAGCAGCCGCCCTGGGGGTCTTAGGTATGGCTACACCTTC
abundance: -
v_gene: TRBV5-6
j_gene: TRBJ1-2
d_gene: -

CDR3aa: CASSLLTGPNTEAFF
CDR3nt: TGCGCCAGCAGCTTATTAACAGGGCCTAACACTGAAGCTTTCTTT
abundance: -
v_gene: TRBV5-1
j_gene: TRBJ1-1
d_gene: -

CDR3aa: CASSPDRRTDTQYF
CDR3nt: TGTGCCAGCAGCCCGGACCGACGCACAGATACGCAGTATTTT
abundance: -
v_gene: TRBV5-4
j_gene: TRBJ2-3
d_gene: -

CDR3aa: CASSYSGGLGTDTQYF
CDR3nt: TGTGCCAGCAGTTACTCGGGAGGACTGGGCACAGATACGCAGTATTTT
abundance: -
v_gene: TRBV6-5
j_gene: TRBJ2-3
d_gene: -

CDR3aa: CASRPGRVSEQYF
CDR3nt: TGTGCCAGCAGACCGGGCAGGGTGAGCGAGCAGTACTTC
abundance: few
v_gene: TRBV27
j_gene: TRBJ2-7
d_gene: -

CDR3aa: CASSLDGGELFF
CDR3nt: TGTGCCAGCAGCTTGGACGGCGGGGAGCTGTTTTTT
abundance: few
v_gene: TRBV5-8
j_gene: TRBJ2-2
d_gene: -

CDR3aa: CASSQDSAVQETQYF
CDR3nt: TGTGCCAGCAGCCAAGATTCCGCGGTTCAAGAGACCCAGTACTTC
abundance: -
v_gene: TRBV3-1/TRBV3-2
j_gene: TRBJ2-5
d_gene: -

CDR3aa: CATSDLETQYF
CDR3nt: TGTGCCACCAGTGATTTGGAGACCCAGTACTTC
abundance: once
v_gene: TRBV24-1
j_gene: TRBJ2-5
d_gene: -

CDR3aa: CSVAARVGAGELFF
CDR3nt: TGCAGCGTTGCGGCCAGGGTGGGGGCCGGGGAGCTGTTTTTT
abundance: -
v_gene: TRBV29-1
j_gene: TRBJ2-2
d_gene: -

CDR3aa: CASSENTGGGYGYTF
CDR3nt: TGTGCCAGCAGTGAGAATACAGGGGGCGGCTATGGCTACACCTTC
abundance: -
v_gene: TRBV6-1
j_gene: TRBJ1-2
d_gene: TRBD1

CDR3aa: CASSRDRSSQHVLKNTEAFF
CDR3nt: TGTGCCAGCAGCCGGGACAGGTCGAGTCAGCACGTACTTAAGAACACTGAAGCTTTCTTT
abundance: -
v_gene: TRBV3-1/TRBV3-2
j_gene: TRBJ1-1
d_gene: TRBD1

CDR3aa: CASSEWGQVANEAFF
CDR3nt: TGTGCCAGCAGTGAATGGGGGCAGGTGGCAAATGAAGCTTTCTTT
abundance: few
v_gene: TRBV6-1
j_gene: TRBJ1-1
d_gene: -